This paragraph covers one T cell receptor beta chain sequence. This clonotype has more than one count but fewer than ten. Its antigen remains unidentified. It has no much larger one-base neighbor in the sample; base qualities were not kept. This sample is part of a study of T cells after yellow fever vaccination (dated by TCRdb to the late 2010s). A note on the overall study: The SMART-Seq v4 Ultra Low Input RNA kit was used to prepare libraries from fractions with low cell numbers. Bulk TCR alpha and beta repertoires were sequenced longitudinally to track T-cell clones before and after primary and booster YFV17D yellow fever vaccination. The cohort comprised two healthy male donors, one aged 18 to 30 and one aged 30 to 40 years. Blood was drawn at multiple timepoints before and after primary and secondary immunization, with bulk PBMC replicates and cell subsets isolated. Broader findings and caveats from the paper: Compared with the primary T-cell response, the secondary T-cell response was faster but weaker, reaching its peak on day 5 rather than on day 15. After the booster, most clones that had expanded after primary vaccination were detected again (around 97% of CD4 and roughly nine tenths of CD8), suggesting broad maintenance of memory. Because only a couple of donors were included in the study, the extent to which the findings can be generalized is limited. FACS-sorted repertoires could contain abundant contaminating clonotypes from the bulk population, so computational filtering was required. A small fraction of clonotypes appeared in both the CD4 and CD8 compartments, likely as a result of convergent recombination.

Synthesis of TCR cDNA relied on 5'RACE template switching, a step that introduced a universal primer site along with unique molecular identifiers. Priming of cDNA synthesis was performed from both the TCR alpha and TCR beta constant segments. Libraries were amplified in two PCR steps, with sample barcodes and sequencing adapters added in the second step. Sequencing of libraries was performed on Illumina HiSeq 2500 (2x100 bp) or NovaSeq (2x150 bp). Per the source publication's procedure: Demultiplexing of reads and collapsing into UMI consensus sequences were performed with MIGEC, and V(D)J alignment was carried out with MiXCR. Vaccine-responding clonotypes were identified with edgeR using replicate PBMC samples, with FDR below 0.01 and a log2 fold change above 5 up to day 15 being required. Each bulk clonotype was labeled CD4 or CD8 based on which sequenced repertoire, CD4 or CD8, contained the clonotype at higher abundance. The raw public data were reprocessed by TCRdb itself: fastp quality trimming at Q25, MiXCR clonotype calling, in-frame beta chains only. Entries are consolidated by CDR3 protein sequence, retaining the most common genes and DNA. The V and J calls come from TCRdb's annotation, not from the publication. The sample contains 300,000 or so distinct CDR3 sequences, 7% to 9% of them found a single time. Approximately 16% of the sample goes to the ten largest clones.

The sample's treatment or condition label, decoded: live attenuated yellow fever vaccine strain. At each blood-draw timepoint, two biological replicates of bulk PBMCs were collected. A standard Ficoll-Paque protocol was used to isolate PBMCs from peripheral blood. TriZol was used to extract RNA from bulk PBMCs, CD4 and CD8 fractions, and dextramer-positive and dextramer-negative fractions. The CDR3 holds 17 amino acids from the cysteine to the phenylalanine. Only the CDR3 part of the read is kept: 51 bases, read in frame from the first base. V and J are truncated by 6 bases and 5 bases respectively, leaving an intervening sequence of 20 bases.

In this chain, TRBV12-3 or TRBV12-4 is recombined with TRBJ1-6; TRBD1 is a possible D gene, resting on 5 matching bases. The starting material was PBMCs, obtained about 49 days after the first yellow fever vaccination. The clonotype was recovered from a man aged 18 to 29 who received the YFV17D yellow fever vaccine. The nucleotide sequence reads as follows: TGTGCCAGCAGCCTGGGCCGGCCGGGGCCCGATAATTCACCCCTCCACTTT. Its translation reads: CASSLGRPGPDNSPLHF.